Below are 24 T cell receptor beta chains sequenced from a single sample in a study of T-cell reconstitution after alpha-beta-depleted transplantation in children. The TCRbeta library was prepared with unique molecular identifiers. TCRdb processed the PCR reads anew with MiXCR; each CDR3 protein has one entry. The table includes hundreds of thousands of distinct CDR3 sequences, 9.5% to 15% detected once. The starting material was PBMCs from the stem cell graft donor, obtained from the stem cell graft. These TCRs come from a human donor who donated a stem cell graft to a child with combined immunodeficiency.

The chain has TRBV19 and TRBJ1-2, with 10 nucleotides matching TRBD1. V lost 5 bases and J lost 4; bases outside the gene matches: 4. The CDR3 length is 14 residues. Germline loops: CDR1 LNHDA, CDR2 SQIVND (reference sequence). As DNA, the CDR3 is TGTGCCAGTAGTGCCGGGACAGGGGCCTATGGCTACACCTTC. It specifies CASSAGTGAYGYTF.

With regard to this clonotype: Sequence at one end of the junction differs from germline and may be a read error. This chain links TRBV4-3 with TRBJ2-1, with 11 nucleotides matching TRBD2. The CDR3 runs to 16 residues. The germline gives CDR1 LGHNA, CDR2 YSLEER. CDR3: CDSSLILAGGRNEQFF. The CDR3, as DNA: TGCGACAGCAGCCTAATCCTAGCGGGGGGCCGGAATGAGCAGTTCTTC.

The chain joins TRBV30 to TRBJ2-7; the match to TRBD2 covers 7 bases. Germline V CDR1 and CDR2: GTSNPN, SVGIG (reference sequence). V lost 4 bases to trimming and J lost 4 bases; unmatched junction nucleotides: 19. CDR3 length: 17 amino acids. The CDR3 nucleotides are TGTGCCTGGAAACCCCGGGGAATGGCGGGAGCTATATACGAGCAGTACTTC. Translation gives CAWKPRGMAGAIYEQYF.

This chain joins TRBV4-3 and TRBJ2-5, with D possibly matching TRBD1 (6 bases). Germline values: CDR1 LGHNA, CDR2 YSLEER. The CDR3 runs to 17 residues. V was cut by 0 bases and J by 0 bases, with 14 bases left in between. The CDR3 nucleotides are TGCGCCAGCAGCCAAGATTGGACAGCGGAGTACCAAGAGACCCAGTACTTC. Its protein is CASSQDWTAEYQETQYF.

The chain is built from TRBV27 and TRBJ1-6; TRBD1 aligns across 7 bases. The V gene's germline CDR1 is MNHEY and CDR2 SMNVEV (reference sequence). The CDR3 is 14 amino acids. V trimming: 3 bases; J trimming: 10 bases; junction bases outside the gene matches: 6. The CDR3 reads CASSFRDRGSPLHF. The CDR3 region has the DNA TGTGCCAGCAGTTTCCGGGACAGAGGCTCACCCCTCCACTTT.

This clonotype was counted many times. V gene TRBV15 combines with J gene TRBJ2-1; 9 nucleotides match TRBD1. V lost 1 base and J lost 9; bases outside the gene matches: 10. The germline V gene encodes CDR1 LNHNV and CDR2 YYDKDF (reference sequence). This CDR3 comprises 16 residues. CDR3 DNA: TGTGCCACCAGCAGAGGGGGACAGGGTATGGGACTTGAGCAGTTCTTC. It encodes CATSRGGQGMGLEQFF.

There are a few counts of this clonotype. The CDR3 region is CATRGGTNYGYTF. The CDR3 bases are TGTGCCACCAGGGGTGGAACTAACTATGGCTACACCTTC. V is TRBV15 and J is TRBJ1-2; the D is unclear. With 6 bases removed from V and 0 bases from J, the gap between germline ends came to 8 bases. The CDR3 extends over 13 amino acids. The germline V gene has CDR1 LNHNV and CDR2 YYDKDF (reference sequence).

V and J are TRBV19 and TRBJ2-5; 9 nucleotides line up with TRBD2. The CDR3 runs to 13 residues. The germline V gene has CDR1 LNHDA and CDR2 SQIVND (reference sequence). The trim removed 5 bases at V and 5 bases at J, leaving 3 bases unmatched. The CDR3 DNA sequence: TGTGCCAGTAGTGCTAGCGGGGTGGAGACCCAGTACTTC. Translating gives CASSASGVETQYF.

The CDR3 here is CASSLFFSFLKTGLQAENIQYF. In DNA, the CDR3 is TGTGCCAGCAGTTTGTTTTTCAGTTTCCTCAAAACAGGACTCCAGGCCGAAAACATTCAGTACTTC. V gene TRBV12-3 or TRBV12-4 combines with J gene TRBJ2-4, with D perhaps TRBD1 or TRBD2 (5 bases each). The CDR3 spans 22 residues. V lost 3 bases, J lost 5 bases, and 35 bases lay in between.

The V call is TRBV6-1, the J call TRBJ1-6, with TRBD1 identical over 10 bases. The V segment lost 5 bases and the J segment 7 bases; nucleotides outside the gene matches: 2. CDR3 length: 14 residues. Germline V gene sequence: CDR1 MNHNS, CDR2 SASEGT. CDR3 nucleotide sequence: TGTGCCAGCAGTACGACAGGGGGCAATTCACCCCTCCACTTT. It translates to CASSTTGGNSPLHF.

Ten or more counts support this clonotype. V gene TRBV29-1 combines with J gene TRBJ1-1; a possible D gene is TRBD1 (6 bases). The CDR3 extends over 13 amino acids. CDR1 is SQVTM and CDR2 is ANQGSEA in the germline V gene. The V gene lost 4 bases and the J gene lost 3 bases, with 12 bases spanning the gap. CDR3 sequence reads: CSVAVGGDTEAFF. Written as DNA, the CDR3 is TGCAGCGTTGCGGTAGGGGGGGACACTGAAGCTTTCTTT.

This clonotype was picked up many times. The chain combines TRBV7-2 with TRBJ2-2; 8 bases map to TRBD1. The CDR3 loop spans 15 amino acids. The germline gives CDR1 SGHTA, CDR2 FQGNSA. The trim removed 5 bases at V and 0 bases at J, leaving 2 bases unmatched. DNA for the CDR3: TGTGCCAGCAGCCCGGACAGGGCGAACACCGGGGAGCTGTTTTTT. Amino acids: CASSPDRANTGELFF.

Ten or more counts support this clonotype. The chain joins TRBV5-6 to TRBJ2-3; D is tentatively TRBD1 or TRBD2 (5 bases each). Trimming took 5 bases from V and 6 from J, leaving 16 bases between them. The CDR3 has 14 amino acids. Germline values: CDR1 SGHDT, CDR2 YYEEEE. CDR3 loop: CASSSRSGTDTQYF. In DNA form, the CDR3 reads TGTGCCAGCAGTTCTCGTTCCGGGACGGATACGCAGTATTTT.

A few counts support this clonotype. J is TRBJ2-7 and V is TRBV15; the match to TRBD1 covers 8 bases. Unmatched junction bases numbered 8, after V lost 0 bases and J lost 7 bases. The CDR3 covers 15 residues. Germline V gene data show CDR1 as LNHNV and CDR2 as YYDKDF (reference sequence). CDR3 bases: TGTGCCACCAGCAGAGATCAGGGCAGGGGGCGGGAGCAGTACTTC. The encoded protein is CATSRDQGRGREQYF.

CDR3 loop: CASSASSGVSQETQYF. The CDR3, as DNA: TGTGCCAGCAGTGCCTCTAGCGGGGTGTCCCAAGAGACCCAGTACTTC. V and J are TRBV6-1 and TRBJ2-5; 9 nucleotides line up with TRBD2. The CDR3 contains 16 residues. CDR1 and CDR2 (germline): MNHNS, SASEGT. V was pared by 4 bases and J by 1 base, with 7 bases of the junction left unmatched.

This chain joins TRBV30 and TRBJ2-7, with TRBD1 matching 11 bases. This CDR3 is 14 amino acids long. The V segment lost 2 bases and the J segment 6 bases; nucleotides outside the gene matches: 6. The germline V gene has CDR1 GTSNPN and CDR2 SVGIG (reference sequence). CDR3 nucleotides: TGTGCCTGGAGTAGAGGACAGGGGGCTAGCGAGCAGTACTTC. This translates into CAWSRGQGASEQYF.

This clonotype was seen a few times. V usage is TRBV4-3 and J usage is TRBJ2-7; D ambiguous. The germline V and J ends were trimmed by 0 bases and 0 bases, with 6 bases remaining between them. This CDR3 spans 14 amino acids. From germline, CDR1 is LGHNA and CDR2 YSLEER. The CDR3 DNA reads as TGCGCCAGCAGCCAAGACCCGAGCTCCTACGAGCAGTACTTC. Amino acids: CASSQDPSSYEQYF.

The chain is built from TRBV6-2 or TRBV6-3 and TRBJ2-6; D is undetermined. The V and J ends lost 0 bases and 0 bases respectively, with 3 bases between them. The CDR3 spans 15 residues. In germline, CDR1 is MNHEY, CDR2 SVGEGT. CDR3 sequence: CASSYSFSGANVLTF. The CDR3 DNA is TGTGCCAGCAGTTACTCGTTCTCTGGGGCCAACGTCCTGACTTTC.

The chain combines TRBV5-5 with TRBJ2-1; D not resolved. Between the trimmed V and J ends, which lost 6 bases and 0 bases, there was a span of 10 bases. The CDR3 has 14 residues. Germline V CDR1 and CDR2: SGHKS, YYEKEE (reference sequence). The CDR3 DNA follows: TGTGCCAGCACTCGGTCCTCCTCCTACAATGAGCAGTTCTTC. It is translated as CASTRSSSYNEQFF. The variable domain in full, completed from reference TRBV5-5 and TRBJ2-1, reads DAGVTQSPTHLIKTRGQQVTLRCSPISGHKSVSWYQQVLGQGPQFIFQYYEKEERGRGNFPDRFSARQFPNYSSELNVNALLLGDSALYLCASTRSSSYNEQFFGPGTRLTVL.

This clonotype was seen just once. This chain connects TRBV2 to TRBJ1-2, with D unclear. V was trimmed by 9 bases and J by 5 bases, leaving 13 bases between them. The CDR3 runs to 12 residues. Germline CDR1 and CDR2: SNHLY and FYNNEI. DNA for the CDR3: TGTGCCAGTCTTCTAGCAGGTTATGGCTACACCTTC. Translation: CASLLAGYGYTF.

In its sample, this clonotype was seen many times. The chain carries TRBV20-1 and TRBJ2-7, with D possibly being TRBD1 or TRBD2 (7 bases each). The ends were cut back, 5 bases at V and 2 bases at J, with 10 bases in the middle. Germline V gene data show CDR1 as DFQATT and CDR2 as SNEGSKA (reference sequence). The CDR3 spans 12 residues. CDR3 amino acids: CSASGGAYEQYF. In DNA, the CDR3 is TGCAGTGCTTCAGGGGGGGCCTACGAGCAGTACTTC.

The chain joins TRBV7-2 to TRBJ2-4; no clear D. The V end lost 0 bases, the J end lost 9 bases, and 6 bases lay between the germline ends. Germline loops: CDR1 SGHTA, CDR2 FQGNSA. This CDR3 contains 12 residues. CDR3 region: CASSLAGRIQYF. The DNA of the CDR3 is TGTGCCAGCAGCTTAGCAGGGCGCATTCAGTACTTC.

This clonotype was recorded a few times. The V and J genes are TRBV20-1 and TRBJ2-4; D may be TRBD1 or TRBD2 (7 bases each). CDR3 length: 14 residues. Germline V gene sequence: CDR1 DFQATT, CDR2 SNEGSKA (reference sequence). The V end was cut by 0 bases, the J end by 9 bases, with 15 bases between. The CDR3 region is CSARDWTGGGIQYF. DNA for the CDR3: TGCAGTGCTAGAGATTGGACAGGCGGGGGCATTCAGTACTTC.

This clonotype was picked up a small number of times. The chain combines TRBV3-1 with TRBJ2-1; no firm D call. Germline lookup yields CDR1 LGHDT and CDR2 YNNKEL (reference sequence). The CDR3 consists of 13 residues. Trimming removed 3 bases from V and 9 bases from J, with 12 bases in between. CDR3 in DNA: TGTGCCAGCAGCCATTTGGGTAATGGTGAGCAGTTCTTC. It codes for CASSHLGNGEQFF.